This T cell receptor (beta chain) was sequenced for a study of radiation and T cells in renal cell carcinoma. Method: immunoSEQ multiplex PCR; TCRdb's copy keeps in-frame clones and lacks some. The sample holds about 140,000 clones; 83% are singletons and the top ten take around 21%. This CDR3 is built from 15 residues. V was trimmed by 4 bases and J by 4 bases, leaving 14 bases between them. Germline V gene lookup returns CDR1 SGHTA and CDR2 FQGNSA. The time point: baseline pretreatment blood. Treatment specified: 15 Gy SBRT to primary tumor, nephrectomy 4 weeks later. Radiation-treated patients gave blood at baseline, week 2 and week 4. The patient's renal cell carcinoma had clear cell pathology.

This specimen was blood, taken from a patient whose treatment included radiotherapy and nephrectomy. This receptor was identified in a woman between 50 and 59 years old with renal cell carcinoma. The rearrangement links TRBV7-2 to TRBJ1-3, with TRBD1 as a possible D gene (6 bases). CDR3 loop: CASSSQTGIGNTIYF. As DNA, the CDR3 is TGTGCCAGCAGCTCTCAAACAGGGATCGGAAACACCATATATTTT.